Reported below is one T cell receptor (beta chain). Its matching antigen is unknown. The source of the sample is a study of T cell responses to AZD1222 COVID-19 vaccine. Germline V gives CDR1 LNHDA, CDR2 SQIVND (reference sequence). This CDR3 contains 17 residues. V was clipped by 6 bases and J by 2 bases; unmatched bases: 8. Whole-study results and caveats: CD4 TCRs associated with vaccination spanned spike, dominating at 160-218 and 743-854.

Assay: immunoSEQ multiplex PCR; the TCRdb copy retains only in-frame clones and omits some. The top ten hold 4% to 5% of the sample, which has under 140,000 clones, 81% seen once. Sequenced material: peripheral blood, taken on day 0 of AZD1222 vaccination. This sequence joins TRBV19 and TRBJ2-6, with 9 positions matching TRBD2. The receptor was derived from an adult in good health. The CDR3 loop reads CASRTPGLATGANVLTF. CDR3 bases: TGTGCCAGTAGAACGCCGGGACTAGCAACTGGGGCCAACGTCCTGACTTTC.